One and the same sample provided the 11 T cell receptor beta chains below, sequenced in a study of blood T cell repertoires in COVID-19. Using immunoSEQ multiplex PCR, the repertoire was profiled, and TCRdb retains in-frame clones only, with some absent. The sample includes roughly 100,000 clones, roughly 81% seen only once; the top ten take around 4.8%. Sequencing input: peripheral blood. The receptors come from a man older than 75 with COVID-19, enrolled during active disease.

V usage is TRBV30 and J usage is TRBJ1-2; 8 positions match TRBD1. This CDR3 has 15 residues. Germline CDR1 and CDR2: GTSNPN and SVGIG (reference sequence). The V segment lost 3 bases and the J segment 6 bases; nucleotides outside the gene matches: 12. The CDR3 region is CAWRNYRTGTDGYTF. As DNA, the CDR3 is TGTGCCTGGAGGAACTATCGGACAGGGACAGATGGCTACACCTTC.

The chain has TRBV3-1 (or the pseudogene TRBV3-2) and TRBJ1-5; 7 bases are shared with TRBD1. V lost 4 bases and J lost 3; bases outside the gene matches: 3. Looked up from germline, CDR1 is LGHDT and CDR2 is YNNKEL (reference sequence). The CDR3 covers 14 residues. DNA of the CDR3: TGTGCCAGCAGCCGTGGACAGGCCAATCAGCCCCAGCATTTT. Protein product: CASSRGQANQPQHF.

V usage is TRBV5-1 and J usage is TRBJ1-2, with 9 bases that match TRBD1. The germline V gene encodes CDR1 SGHRS and CDR2 YFSETQ. The ends lost 0 bases at V and 7 bases at J; junction bases unmatched: 4. The CDR3 covers 14 residues. CDR3 sequence: CASSLGTGVRGYTF. CDR3 nucleotide sequence: TGCGCCAGCAGCTTGGGGACAGGGGTGCGTGGCTACACCTTC.

The chain recombines TRBV3-1 (or the pseudogene TRBV3-2) with TRBJ1-2; D ambiguous. CDR3 size: 14 residues. In germline, CDR1 is LGHDT, CDR2 YNNKEL (reference sequence). V dropped 4 bases and J dropped 8 bases, with 17 bases sitting between them. CDR3 bases: TGTGCCAGCAGCCTCGATCTCGAATCTAGGGGCTACACCTTC. Its translation is CASSLDLESRGYTF.

The chain links TRBV29-1 to TRBJ1-3, with 8 bases fitting TRBD1. Germline assignment: CDR1 SQVTM and CDR2 ANQGSEA. V lost 3 bases, J lost 2 bases, and 6 bases stayed unmatched. The CDR3 covers 15 residues. The DNA for the CDR3 is TGCAGCGTTGACCTGACAGGGGAGGCTGGAAACACCATATATTTT. Its protein product is CSVDLTGEAGNTIYF.

Here the CDR3 reads CASRGNLNRGRHSGNTIYF. CDR3 sequence (DNA): TGTGCCAGCCGGGGAAATCTGAACAGGGGCCGACACTCTGGAAACACCATATATTTT. The rearrangement joins TRBV21-1 to TRBJ1-3; the table's TRBD1 call for D was not verified on the DNA. TRBV21-1 is annotated as a pseudogene. The CDR3 is 19 residues long.

This clone has a handful of counts. The rearrangement uses TRBV5-1 and TRBJ1-3; 9 bases align to TRBD1. Trimming took 4 bases from V and 0 from J; bases not matched to a gene: 5. The CDR3 sequence is 16 residues long. Germline V gives CDR1 SGHRS, CDR2 YFSETQ. CDR3 DNA: TGCGCCAGCAGCGCCCCGACAGGGGGCTCTGGAAACACCATATATTTT. Translation: CASSAPTGGSGNTIYF.

This chain connects TRBV2 to TRBJ1-4; maybe TRBD1 (6 bases). Per germline, CDR1 SNHLY and CDR2 FYNNEI. The V and J ends lost 7 bases and 7 bases respectively, with 22 bases between them. The CDR3 runs 16 residues. Here the CDR3 DNA reads TGTGCCAGCACCATTTTGGGACATCGAGTCCGTGAAAAACTGTTTTTT. This sequence encodes CASTILGHRVREKLFF.

This chain joins TRBV19 and TRBJ1-5; 10 positions match TRBD1. The CDR3 length is 15 residues. From germline, CDR1 is LNHDA and CDR2 SQIVND (reference sequence). Trimming cost V 6 bases and J 7 bases; bases outside gene matches: 9. In DNA form, the CDR3 reads TGTGCCAGTAGGGGGGGGACAGGGGTTCGGCAGCCCCAGCATTTT. Protein sequence: CASRGGTGVRQPQHF.

The chain recombines TRBV5-6 with TRBJ2-1; 8 positions agree with TRBD2. V trimming: 2 bases; J trimming: 6 bases; junction bases outside the gene matches: 7. Germline assignment: CDR1 SGHDT and CDR2 YYEEEE. The CDR3 runs 15 residues. The CDR3 nucleotides are TGTGCCAGCAGCTTTGGCCTAGCGGGCGCCAATGAGCAGTTCTTC. Protein sequence: CASSFGLAGANEQFF.

The chain links TRBV5-1 to TRBJ2-7; 9 bases line up with TRBD1. Looked up from germline, CDR1 is SGHRS and CDR2 is YFSETQ. The CDR3 length is 17 residues. With V trimmed by 0 bases and J by 9 bases, 16 bases remained unmatched. This chain's CDR3 is CASSLAEAGTGWGRQYF. The CDR3 DNA sequence: TGCGCCAGCAGCTTGGCCGAGGCCGGGACAGGGTGGGGAAGGCAGTACTTC.